The clone carrying this TCR beta chain was picked up a small number of times. Its specificity is unknown. The CDR3 sequence is 13 residues long. Trimming shortened V by 4 bases and J by 5 bases, and 13 bases separated the two germline ends. CDR1 is SGHRS, CDR2 YFSETQ, per germline. TCRdb reprocessed the 5' RACE reads with MiXCR, giving one entry per CDR3 protein. The sample has about 370,000 distinct CDR3 sequences, around 10% seen once; the top ten hold around 19%. The data were obtained in a study of T cells after yellow fever vaccination. Study results and limitations: Although most clonotypes did not, a small share appeared in both CD4 and CD8 compartments.

This chain links TRBV5-1 with TRBJ2-7; TRBD1 might be the D (5 bases). The receptor was isolated from a man aged 18-30 years who received the YFV17D yellow fever vaccine. Material: PBMCs, obtained on the day of the first yellow fever vaccination. The CDR3 is CASSPSTENEQYF. CDR3 bases: TGCGCCAGCAGCCCCTCGACAGAGAACGAGCAGTACTTC.